These T cell receptor beta chains were read from a single sample in a study of shared clonotypes between healthy human individuals. Libraries were prepared by immunoSEQ multiplex PCR; TCRdb keeps only in-frame clonotypes and omits some of them. Of some 2,500,000 clones detected, just under 95% appear once; the ten largest clones hold about 0.41%. The material sequenced was naive CD4+ T cells from PBMCs. The receptors shown here come from a man aged 18 to 29 in good health. Some clones in this sample may be carry-over from other donors' samples. Each CDR3 is given with its conserved first and last residue. Each record gives: V gene, clone size, D gene, J gene, CDR3 DNA, CDR3 protein. D genes are given only for firm matches. Clone size, where shown, is once, few, many, or a class for clones that have expanded.

V gene: TRBV5-5
clone size: .
D gene: TRBD1
J gene: TRBJ1-5
CDR3 DNA: TGTGCCAGCAGCTCCCGGGACAGGGCCTCGCTGGTCCATCAGCCCCAGCATTTT
CDR3 protein: CASSSRDRASLVHQPQHF

V gene: TRBV5-4
clone size: .
D gene: TRBD1
J gene: TRBJ2-1
CDR3 DNA: TGTGCCAGCAGCCCCCGACAGGGGGGATACAATGAGCAGTTCTTC
CDR3 protein: CASSPRQGGYNEQFF

V gene: TRBV2
clone size: .
D gene: .
J gene: TRBJ2-2
CDR3 DNA: TGTGCCAGCAGTGGGCAGGGCATCGGCACCGGGGAGCTGTTTTTT
CDR3 protein: CASSGQGIGTGELFF

V gene: TRBV29-1
clone size: .
D gene: .
J gene: TRBJ2-7
CDR3 DNA: TGCAGCGTCGCCCAGGACAGCTCCTACGAGCAGTACTTC
CDR3 protein: CSVAQDSSYEQYF

V gene: TRBV5-1
clone size: .
D gene: .
J gene: TRBJ1-1
CDR3 DNA: TGCGCCAGCAGCTTGGTTCCGGGAACTGAAGCTTTCTTT
CDR3 protein: CASSLVPGTEAFF

V gene: TRBV28
clone size: .
D gene: .
J gene: TRBJ1-6
CDR3 DNA: TGTGCCAGCAGTCCGTACAATTCACCCCTCCACTTT
CDR3 protein: CASSPYNSPLHF

V gene: TRBV6-1
clone size: .
D gene: TRBD1
J gene: TRBJ1-2
CDR3 DNA: TGTGCCAGCAGTGGGACAGGTGGGAACTATGGCTACACCTTC
CDR3 protein: CASSGTGGNYGYTF

V gene: TRBV7-2
clone size: .
D gene: TRBD1
J gene: TRBJ2-3
CDR3 DNA: TGTGCCAGCAGCTTAGCCGGGACAGGGAGCACAGATACGCAGTATTTT
CDR3 protein: CASSLAGTGSTDTQYF

V gene: TRBV15
clone size: .
D gene: TRBD1
J gene: TRBJ2-6
CDR3 DNA: TGTGCCACCAGCAGGGGACACCGGGACAGGGGAGGCTCTGGGGCCAACGTCCTGACTTTC
CDR3 protein: CATSRGHRDRGGSGANVLTF

V gene: TRBV28
clone size: .
D gene: .
J gene: TRBJ2-4
CDR3 DNA: TGTGCCAGCACCGATCCCGCCGGACAGACGATAGCCAAAAACATTCAGTACTTC
CDR3 protein: CASTDPAGQTIAKNIQYF

V gene: TRBV11-2
clone size: .
D gene: .
J gene: TRBJ2-7
CDR3 DNA: TGTGCCAGCAGCTTACGGGCGGGTCACTCCTACGAGCAGTACTTC
CDR3 protein: CASSLRAGHSYEQYF

V gene: TRBV11-2
clone size: .
D gene: TRBD2
J gene: TRBJ2-7
CDR3 DNA: TGTGCCAGCAGGTCTCTGGGGGGGTTGGAGGGTCGATCCTACGAGCAGTACTTC
CDR3 protein: CASRSLGGLEGRSYEQYF

V gene: TRBV2
clone size: .
D gene: TRBD1
J gene: TRBJ1-1
CDR3 DNA: TGTGCCAGCAGTGTAGAACAGGGGGCAATGGGGAACACTGAAGCTTTCTTT
CDR3 protein: CASSVEQGAMGNTEAFF

V gene: TRBV13
clone size: .
D gene: TRBD1
J gene: TRBJ1-6
CDR3 DNA: TGTGCCAGCAGCTGGAGACAGGGAGATTCACCCCTCCACTTT
CDR3 protein: CASSWRQGDSPLHF

V gene: TRBV5-4
clone size: .
D gene: TRBD1
J gene: TRBJ2-7
CDR3 DNA: TGTGCCAGCAGCGAATTCGCGCCGGGACAGGGAAATGAGCAGTACTTC
CDR3 protein: CASSEFAPGQGNEQYF

V gene: TRBV9
clone size: .
D gene: TRBD2
J gene: TRBJ2-5
CDR3 DNA: TGTGCCAGCAGCGTAGGGGCGCTAGCGGGGTCTCTAGAGACCCAGTACTTC
CDR3 protein: CASSVGALAGSLETQYF

V gene: TRBV25-1
clone size: once
D gene: TRBD1
J gene: TRBJ1-6
CDR3 DNA: TGTGCCAGCGGACAGGGGAGTGGGACACCCCTCCACTTT
CDR3 protein: CASGQGSGTPLHF

V gene: TRBV18
clone size: .
D gene: .
J gene: TRBJ1-2
CDR3 DNA: TGTGCCAGCTCGCAGGGGACTGATCCTAACTATGGCTACACCTTC
CDR3 protein: CASSQGTDPNYGYTF

V gene: TRBV11-2
clone size: .
D gene: .
J gene: TRBJ2-6
CDR3 DNA: TGTGCCAGCAGCCCGTGGGGCTCTGGGGCCAACGTCCTGACTTTC
CDR3 protein: CASSPWGSGANVLTF

V gene: TRBV2
clone size: .
D gene: .
J gene: TRBJ2-3
CDR3 DNA: TGTGCCAGCAGTGAGTATCCAGACACAGATACGCAGTATTTT
CDR3 protein: CASSEYPDTDTQYF

V gene: TRBV28
clone size: .
D gene: .
J gene: TRBJ1-4
CDR3 DNA: TGTGCCAGCAGTTTACTGAATGAAAAACTGTTTTTT
CDR3 protein: CASSLLNEKLFF

V gene: TRBV7-3
clone size: .
D gene: TRBD2
J gene: TRBJ2-1
CDR3 DNA: TGTGCCAGCAGCCCGGGACTAGCCCGGTTCGGGGAGCAGTTCTTC
CDR3 protein: CASSPGLARFGEQFF

V gene: TRBV27
clone size: .
D gene: .
J gene: TRBJ1-4
CDR3 DNA: TGTGCCAGCAGTTTATCGAGGTGGTCCAAAGGTGAAAAACTGTTTTTT
CDR3 protein: CASSLSRWSKGEKLFF

V gene: TRBV5-6
clone size: .
D gene: .
J gene: TRBJ2-7
CDR3 DNA: TGTGCCAGCAGCCTGGCAGGCCGCGCCGAGCAGTACTTC
CDR3 protein: CASSLAGRAEQYF

V gene: TRBV11-3
clone size: .
D gene: .
J gene: TRBJ2-2
CDR3 DNA: TGTGCCAGCAGCTTAGCAGCAGGAGCATCGAACACCGGGGAGCTGTTTTTT
CDR3 protein: CASSLAAGASNTGELFF

V gene: TRBV6-6
clone size: .
D gene: .
J gene: TRBJ2-3
CDR3 DNA: TGTGCCAGCAGTTACTCGGGGCCGACCAGGGATACGCAGTATTTT
CDR3 protein: CASSYSGPTRDTQYF

V gene: TRBV5-1
clone size: .
D gene: TRBD2
J gene: TRBJ2-1
CDR3 DNA: TGCGCCAGCAGGTATTTGCTAGCGGGATCCTCCTACAATGAGCAGTTCTTC
CDR3 protein: CASRYLLAGSSYNEQFF

V gene: TRBV7-7
clone size: .
D gene: TRBD1
J gene: TRBJ2-7
CDR3 DNA: TGTGCCAGCAGCTTAGCCCCGGGACAGGGGTACGAGCAGTACTTC
CDR3 protein: CASSLAPGQGYEQYF

V gene: TRBV30
clone size: .
D gene: .
J gene: TRBJ2-7
CDR3 DNA: TGTGCCTGGAGTCCGGGACGGGCCTACGAGCAGTACTTC
CDR3 protein: CAWSPGRAYEQYF

V gene: TRBV28
clone size: .
D gene: TRBD2
J gene: TRBJ2-1
CDR3 DNA: TGTGCCAGCAGGAAAATAGCGGGGGATCACAATGAGCAGTTCTTC
CDR3 protein: CASRKIAGDHNEQFF

V gene: TRBV28
clone size: .
D gene: .
J gene: TRBJ1-5
CDR3 DNA: TGTGCCGGCAAGGGGGGGGGCAATCAGCCCCAGCATTTT
CDR3 protein: CAGKGGGNQPQHF

V gene: TRBV30
clone size: .
D gene: .
J gene: TRBJ2-1
CDR3 DNA: TGTGCCTGGAGTGTACCAGTAGAGAATGAGCAGTTCTTC
CDR3 protein: CAWSVPVENEQFF

V gene: TRBV4-2
clone size: .
D gene: TRBD2
J gene: TRBJ2-1
CDR3 DNA: TGTGCCAGCAGCCCGGGGACTAGCGGAAATGAGCAGTTCTTC
CDR3 protein: CASSPGTSGNEQFF

V gene: TRBV6-6
clone size: .
D gene: .
J gene: TRBJ1-2
CDR3 DNA: TGTGCCAGCAGTTACTCGGTCTTCACTCAAAACTATGGCTACACCTTC
CDR3 protein: CASSYSVFTQNYGYTF

V gene: TRBV5-1
clone size: .
D gene: TRBD2
J gene: TRBJ2-3
CDR3 DNA: TGCGCCAGCAGCTTGGCCCCGGCGGGAGAAGGGACAGATACGCAGTATTTT
CDR3 protein: CASSLAPAGEGTDTQYF

V gene: TRBV19
clone size: .
D gene: .
J gene: TRBJ1-2
CDR3 DNA: TGTGCCAGTATTACGGTCGGTTCGAGCTATGGCTACACCTTC
CDR3 protein: CASITVGSSYGYTF

V gene: TRBV19
clone size: .
D gene: TRBD2
J gene: TRBJ2-2
CDR3 DNA: TGTGCCAGTAGTAGGATTAGCGGGAGTTTAGCCGGGGAGCTGTTTTTT
CDR3 protein: CASSRISGSLAGELFF

V gene: TRBV18
clone size: .
D gene: .
J gene: TRBJ2-1
CDR3 DNA: TGTGCCAGCTCACTGGCTAATTCTCCAGGTGAGCAGTTCTTC
CDR3 protein: CASSLANSPGEQFF